This is a list of T cell receptor beta chains from one sample in a study of cytomegalovirus exposure and HLA in healthy donors. Using immunoSEQ multiplex PCR, the repertoire was profiled, and TCRdb retains in-frame clones only, with some absent. The repertoire holds more than 80,000 clones, with more than 50% as singletons. Input material: PBMCs. These TCRs come from a woman aged 40 to 49 in good health and CMV-seropositive. Each CDR3 is given with its conserved first and last residue. The order of the fields is clone size, CDR3 length, D gene, J gene, V gene, CDR3 protein, CDR3 DNA. D genes are given only for firm matches. Clone size appears in some rows only: once, few, many, or a class for an expanded clone.

abundance: few
len: 15
d_gene: TRBD2
j_gene: TRBJ2-4
v_gene: TRBV6-5
CDR3aa: CASSYSASGENIQYF
CDR3nt: TGTGCCAGCAGTTACTCGGCTAGCGGTGAAAACATTCAGTACTTC

abundance: NA
len: 18
d_gene: TRBD1
j_gene: TRBJ1-5
v_gene: TRBV18
CDR3aa: CASSPTLGQGAVNQPQHF
CDR3nt: TGTGCCAGCTCACCGACCCTGGGACAGGGGGCCGTCAATCAGCCCCAGCATTTT

abundance: NA
len: 14
d_gene: TRBD2
j_gene: TRBJ2-5
v_gene: TRBV6-6
CDR3aa: CASSYGGSRETQYF
CDR3nt: TGTGCCAGCAGTTACGGCGGGAGCCGAGAGACCCAGTACTTC

abundance: NA
len: 15
d_gene: TRBD2
j_gene: TRBJ2-5
v_gene: TRBV7-9
CDR3aa: CASSWLAGVGETQYF
CDR3nt: TGTGCCAGCAGCTGGCTAGCGGGAGTCGGGGAGACCCAGTACTTC

abundance: NA
len: 14
d_gene: TRBD1
j_gene: TRBJ1-1
v_gene: TRBV14
CDR3aa: CASSQVRQGARFFF
CDR3nt: TGTGCCAGCAGCCAGGTGCGGCAGGGGGCCCGGTTTTTCTTT

abundance: NA
len: 15
d_gene: NA
j_gene: TRBJ1-3
v_gene: TRBV4-1
CDR3aa: CASSQDRTAINTIYF
CDR3nt: TGCGCCAGCAGCCAAGATAGGACAGCGATAAACACCATATATTTT

abundance: few
len: 16
d_gene: TRBD2
j_gene: TRBJ2-7
v_gene: TRBV4-1
CDR3aa: CASSQVPTSEAYEQYF
CDR3nt: TGCGCCAGCAGCCAAGTGCCTACTAGCGAAGCCTACGAGCAGTACTTC

abundance: NA
len: 15
d_gene: TRBD1
j_gene: TRBJ2-7
v_gene: TRBV11-2
CDR3aa: CASSRGQGASYEQYF
CDR3nt: TGTGCCAGCAGCCGCGGACAGGGGGCTTCCTACGAGCAGTACTTC

abundance: NA
len: 14
d_gene: NA
j_gene: TRBJ2-1
v_gene: TRBV19
CDR3aa: CASSTGSSGNEQFF
CDR3nt: TGTGCCAGTAGTACAGGATCTTCGGGGAATGAGCAGTTCTTC

abundance: NA
len: 13
d_gene: NA
j_gene: TRBJ2-3
v_gene: TRBV7-3
CDR3aa: CASSPPGTDTQYF
CDR3nt: TGTGCCAGCAGCCCTCCGGGCACAGATACGCAGTATTTT

abundance: few
len: 17
d_gene: TRBD2
j_gene: TRBJ2-2
v_gene: TRBV7-2
CDR3aa: CASSLGASGSTAGELFF
CDR3nt: TGTGCCAGCAGCTTAGGCGCTAGCGGGAGTACAGCCGGGGAGCTGTTTTTT

abundance: NA
len: 13
d_gene: NA
j_gene: TRBJ2-7
v_gene: TRBV6-1
CDR3aa: CASSSTGSHEQYF
CDR3nt: TGTGCCAGCAGCTCCACAGGGAGCCACGAGCAGTACTTC

abundance: NA
len: 13
d_gene: NA
j_gene: TRBJ2-5
v_gene: TRBV28
CDR3aa: CASSSGTQETQYF
CDR3nt: TGTGCCAGCAGTTCCGGGACACAAGAGACCCAGTACTTC

abundance: NA
len: 14
d_gene: NA
j_gene: TRBJ1-5
v_gene: TRBV12-5
CDR3aa: CASVGGGRNQPQHF
CDR3nt: TGTGCTAGTGTCGGGGGGGGGCGTAATCAGCCCCAGCATTTT

abundance: NA
len: 15
d_gene: TRBD1
j_gene: TRBJ2-7
v_gene: TRBV4-1
CDR3aa: CASSLFLGQGTEQYF
CDR3nt: TGCGCCAGCAGCCTCTTCCTGGGACAGGGTACCGAGCAGTACTTC

abundance: NA
len: 15
d_gene: NA
j_gene: TRBJ2-7
v_gene: TRBV6-5
CDR3aa: CASSYSEPVSREQYF
CDR3nt: TGTGCCAGCAGTTATTCGGAGCCGGTGTCGAGGGAGCAGTACTTC

abundance: NA
len: 14
d_gene: NA
j_gene: TRBJ2-7
v_gene: TRBV14
CDR3aa: CASSQGLEPSEQYF
CDR3nt: TGTGCCAGCAGCCAAGGACTAGAGCCCTCCGAGCAGTACTTC

abundance: few
len: 13
d_gene: NA
j_gene: TRBJ2-5
v_gene: TRBV29-1
CDR3aa: CSVLTAGRETQYF
CDR3nt: TGCAGCGTTCTTACGGCGGGGAGGGAGACCCAGTACTTC

abundance: few
len: 13
d_gene: NA
j_gene: TRBJ1-1
v_gene: TRBV4-3
CDR3aa: CASSQIGQFEAFF
CDR3nt: TGCGCCAGCAGCCAAATAGGACAGTTTGAAGCTTTCTTT

abundance: few
len: 15
d_gene: TRBD2
j_gene: TRBJ2-1
v_gene: TRBV29-1
CDR3aa: CSVPKTSGGYNEQFF
CDR3nt: TGCAGCGTTCCAAAGACTAGCGGGGGCTACAATGAGCAGTTCTTC

abundance: NA
len: 14
d_gene: TRBD2
j_gene: TRBJ2-1
v_gene: TRBV5-4
CDR3aa: CASSPSGRFNEQFF
CDR3nt: TGTGCCAGCAGCCCTAGCGGGAGGTTCAATGAGCAGTTCTTC

abundance: NA
len: 14
d_gene: NA
j_gene: TRBJ2-1
v_gene: TRBV11-3
CDR3aa: CASSLAGRSAEQFF
CDR3nt: TGTGCCAGCAGCTTAGCCGGCAGGTCGGCTGAGCAGTTCTTC

abundance: few
len: 14
d_gene: NA
j_gene: TRBJ1-1
v_gene: TRBV19
CDR3aa: CASSKGRERTEAFF
CDR3nt: TGTGCCAGTAGTAAAGGCCGGGAACGGACTGAAGCTTTCTTT

abundance: NA
len: 15
d_gene: TRBD2
j_gene: TRBJ2-1
v_gene: TRBV4-3
CDR3aa: CASSQPSGGRNEQFF
CDR3nt: TGCGCCAGCAGCCAACCGTCCGGGGGGAGGAATGAGCAGTTCTTC

abundance: NA
len: 15
d_gene: TRBD2
j_gene: TRBJ2-1
v_gene: TRBV13
CDR3aa: CASSGTSGRAGEQFF
CDR3nt: TGTGCCAGCAGCGGCACTAGCGGGAGGGCCGGGGAGCAGTTCTTC

abundance: NA
len: 15
d_gene: NA
j_gene: TRBJ2-1
v_gene: TRBV6-5
CDR3aa: CASSYLLGSENEQFF
CDR3nt: TGTGCCAGCAGTTACCTCTTGGGTAGCGAAAATGAGCAGTTCTTC

abundance: NA
len: 15
d_gene: TRBD2
j_gene: TRBJ2-2
v_gene: TRBV9
CDR3aa: CASSVGGRNTGELFF
CDR3nt: TGTGCCAGCAGCGTTGGCGGGAGGAACACCGGGGAGCTGTTTTTT

abundance: few
len: 15
d_gene: TRBD2
j_gene: TRBJ2-7
v_gene: TRBV28
CDR3aa: CASRTPGLAPYEQYF
CDR3nt: TGTGCCAGCAGAACACCGGGACTAGCGCCCTACGAGCAGTACTTC

abundance: NA
len: 19
d_gene: NA
j_gene: TRBJ2-2
v_gene: TRBV7-3
CDR3aa: CASSSIAPESSENTGELFF
CDR3nt: TGTGCCAGCAGCTCAATTGCCCCTGAATCTAGCGAGAACACCGGGGAGCTGTTTTTT

abundance: NA
len: 15
d_gene: TRBD2
j_gene: TRBJ2-5
v_gene: TRBV28
CDR3aa: CASSLLAGDEETQYF
CDR3nt: TGTGCCAGCAGTCTACTAGCGGGGGACGAAGAGACCCAGTACTTC

abundance: once
len: 15
d_gene: TRBD1
j_gene: TRBJ1-5
v_gene: TRBV7-9
CDR3aa: CASSLSQGANQPQHF
CDR3nt: TGTGCCAGCAGCTTAAGTCAGGGGGCGAATCAGCCCCAGCATTTT

abundance: NA
len: 15
d_gene: TRBD1
j_gene: TRBJ1-1
v_gene: TRBV11-2
CDR3aa: CASSHTYRGDTEAFF
CDR3nt: TGTGCCAGCAGCCATACTTACAGGGGGGACACTGAAGCTTTCTTT

abundance: NA
len: 15
d_gene: NA
j_gene: TRBJ2-4
v_gene: TRBV5-6
CDR3aa: CASSFSTTGANIQYF
CDR3nt: TGTGCCAGCAGCTTTTCGACGACTGGGGCAAACATTCAGTACTTC

abundance: NA
len: 14
d_gene: NA
j_gene: TRBJ2-7
v_gene: TRBV19
CDR3aa: CASSFSQGSYEQYF
CDR3nt: TGTGCCAGTAGCTTCTCTCAGGGTTCCTACGAGCAGTACTTC

abundance: NA
len: 17
d_gene: TRBD1
j_gene: TRBJ2-1
v_gene: TRBV7-6
CDR3aa: CASSFVTGDSSYNEQFF
CDR3nt: TGTGCCAGCAGCTTCGTAACAGGGGACAGCTCCTACAATGAGCAGTTCTTC

abundance: few
len: 14
d_gene: TRBD1
j_gene: TRBJ2-5
v_gene: TRBV5-4
CDR3aa: CASSYGQGGETQYF
CDR3nt: TGTGCCAGCAGCTACGGACAGGGGGGAGAGACCCAGTACTTC

abundance: few
len: 13
d_gene: TRBD2
j_gene: TRBJ2-7
v_gene: TRBV5-6
CDR3aa: CASSFTSGYEQYF
CDR3nt: TGTGCCAGCAGCTTCACTAGCGGCTACGAGCAGTACTTC

abundance: once
len: 12
d_gene: NA
j_gene: TRBJ1-4
v_gene: TRBV18
CDR3aa: CASSLDTEKLFF
CDR3nt: TGTGCCAGCTCACTGGACACCGAAAAACTGTTTTTT

abundance: NA
len: 12
d_gene: NA
j_gene: TRBJ2-5
v_gene: TRBV29-1
CDR3aa: CSVEGALETQYF
CDR3nt: TGCAGCGTTGAGGGGGCCTTAGAGACCCAGTACTTC

abundance: NA
len: 14
d_gene: NA
j_gene: TRBJ2-1
v_gene: TRBV27
CDR3aa: CASSRERPYNEQFF
CDR3nt: TGTGCCAGCAGTCGGGAGCGGCCTTACAATGAGCAGTTCTTC

abundance: NA
len: 17
d_gene: TRBD1
j_gene: TRBJ1-4
v_gene: TRBV28
CDR3aa: CASSPPGTGMVNEKLFF
CDR3nt: TGTGCCAGCAGCCCCCCCGGGACAGGGATGGTTAATGAAAAACTGTTTTTT